Below are 22 T cell receptor beta chains sequenced from a single sample in a study of T-cell memory formation after mild COVID-19. One entry per CDR3 protein, called by TCRdb with MiXCR from the 5' RACE reads. The sample includes about 90,000 distinct CDR3 sequences, 10% to 15% of them seen just once. The sample taken for sequencing was PBMCs or a T cell subset sorted from them (not recorded which). The receptors derive from an adult woman who had mild COVID-19 (a few samples of this study predate the infection). Cell type and time point are not known.

In this sample, this clonotype turned up a few times. The chain joins TRBV7-9 to TRBJ1-1; D is undetermined. The germline V gene has CDR1 SEHNR and CDR2 FQNEAQ (reference sequence). The length of the CDR3 is 13 residues. The V and J ends lost 4 bases and 6 bases respectively, with 12 bases between them. CDR3 in DNA: TGTGCCAGCAGCTCGGAGGAGGCCCCTGAAGCTTTCTTT. It translates to CASSSEEAPEAFF.

The chain recombines TRBV7-9 with TRBJ2-3; D gene ambiguous. Germline V CDR1 and CDR2: SEHNR, FQNEAQ (reference sequence). The CDR3 runs 16 residues. Trimming took 1 base from V and 3 from J, leaving 14 bases between them. The CDR3 DNA follows: TGTGCCAGCAGCTTAGTTGCGGCGGTTGAGACAGATACGCAGTATTTT. Translation gives CASSLVAAVETDTQYF. Looking up the rest from reference TRBV7-9 and TRBJ2-3 gives the full variable domain: DTGVSQNPRHKITKRGQNVTFRCDPISEHNRLYWYRQTLGQGPEFLTYFQNEAQLEKSRLLSDRFSAERPKGSFSTLEIQRTEQGDSAMYLCASSLVAAVETDTQYFGPGTRLTVL.

This clonotype was seen a few times. The chain couples TRBV19 to TRBJ1-1; D is unclear. CDR3 length: 11 amino acids. Germline CDR1 reads LNHDA; CDR2 reads SQIVND (reference sequence). Trimming left V 6 bases short and J 1 base short, with 3 bases between. The CDR3: CASSRNTEAFF. The CDR3 DNA follows: TGTGCCAGTAGCCGGAACACTGAAGCTTTCTTT.

V usage is TRBV9 and J usage is TRBJ2-7; D is ambiguous. Per the germline V gene, CDR1 is SGDLS and CDR2 is YYNGEE. V lost 3 bases to trimming and J lost 4 bases, with 11 bases between them. The CDR3 runs 13 residues. The CDR3 reads CASSGGPSYEQYF. Here the CDR3 DNA reads TGTGCCAGCAGCGGAGGCCCTTCATACGAGCAGTACTTC.

This chain uses TRBV27 with TRBJ1-1, with TRBD1 as a possible D gene (6 bases). Germline lookup yields CDR1 MNHEY and CDR2 SMNVEV (reference sequence). The CDR3 runs 15 residues. Trimming took off 6 bases at V and 3 bases at J, with 17 bases between the two ends. The CDR3 is CASSQDSDSHTEAFF. In nucleotides, the CDR3 is TGTGCCAGCAGCCAAGACTCGGACAGTCACACTGAAGCTTTCTTT.

J is TRBJ2-1 and V is TRBV12-3 or TRBV12-4, with D perhaps TRBD2 (6 bases). V was shortened by 4 bases and J by 7 bases, with 11 bases between the two germline ends. The length of the CDR3 is 13 residues. The DNA for the CDR3 is TGTGCCAGCAGTTCCGGGACTGGGAATGAGCAGTTCTTC. Translated: CASSSGTGNEQFF.

The chain is built from TRBV20-1 and TRBJ2-3; no firm D call. The CDR3 covers 12 residues. V dropped 1 base and J dropped 4 bases, with 6 bases sitting between them. Germline V lookup: CDR1 DFQATT, CDR2 SNEGSKA (reference sequence). CDR3 DNA: TGCAGTGCTAGAGCGCATCCAGATACGCAGTATTTT. Protein product: CSARAHPDTQYF.

This clonotype was counted only a few times. The gene calls are TRBV7-8 and TRBJ1-1, with TRBD1 matching 11 bases. Germline values: CDR1 SGHVS, CDR2 FQNEAQ. V lost 5 bases to trimming and J lost 6 bases; unmatched junction nucleotides: 5. The CDR3 consists of 14 residues. The CDR3 DNA reads TGTGCCAGCAGCCAAGGACAGGGGGCCCCTGAAGCTTTCTTT. This codes for CASSQGQGAPEAFF. Drawing the rest from reference TRBV7-8 and TRBJ1-1, the complete variable domain is GAGVSQSPRYKVAKRGQDVALRCDPISGHVSLFWYQQALGQGPEFLTYFQNEAQLDKSGLPSDRFFAERPEGSVSTLKIQRTQQEDSAVYLCASSQGQGAPEAFFGQGTRLTVV.

The chain joins TRBV6-2 or TRBV6-3 to TRBJ2-7; TRBD2 aligns across 7 bases. This CDR3 has 13 amino acids. Germline CDR1 and CDR2: MNHEY and SVGEGT. V gave up 8 bases and J gave up 4 bases; unmatched junction bases: 8. The CDR3, as DNA: TGTGCCAGCCGGTTAGCGGGTTATTACGAGCAGTACTTC. Translation: CASRLAGYYEQYF.

This clonotype has only a few counts. The chain is built from TRBV29-1 and TRBJ2-7; D assignment may be TRBD1 or TRBD2 (5 bases each). This CDR3 has 13 residues. Germline V CDR1 and CDR2: SQVTM, ANQGSEA. The V and J ends lost 7 bases and 3 bases respectively, with 16 bases between them. The CDR3 DNA follows: TGCAGCGGATGGGACCCGGAGGACTACGAGCAGTACTTC. Its translation: CSGWDPEDYEQYF.

The chain joins TRBV2 to TRBJ2-3; 8 bases line up with TRBD1. Germline values: CDR1 SNHLY, CDR2 FYNNEI. With 6 bases clipped from V and 2 bases from J, the junction kept 13 bases outside the gene matches. The CDR3 is 17 residues long. The CDR3 loop reads CASSGPFGQGTTDTQYF. The CDR3 DNA reads TGTGCCAGCAGCGGCCCGTTCGGACAGGGAACCACAGATACGCAGTATTTT.

There are a few counts of this clonotype. The J gene is TRBJ2-2, the V gene TRBV7-9, with D possibly called TRBD1 or TRBD2 (5 bases each). The CDR3 spans 16 residues. CDR1 is SEHNR and CDR2 is FQNEAQ in the germline V gene (reference sequence). The germline V and J ends were trimmed by 6 bases and 0 bases, with 14 bases remaining between them. The CDR3 protein is CASSSGTSANTGELFF. The CDR3, as DNA: TGTGCCAGCAGTTCTGGGACGTCTGCGAACACCGGGGAGCTGTTTTTT.

The V call is TRBV7-8, the J call TRBJ2-3; D gene uncertain. With 1 base removed from V and 4 bases from J, the gap between germline ends came to 6 bases. Germline V gene sequence: CDR1 SGHVS, CDR2 FQNEAQ. This CDR3 spans 13 amino acids. CDR3 bases: TGTGCCAGCAGCTTAGAAGATTCAGATACGCAGTATTTT. This gives the protein CASSLEDSDTQYF.

The table lists this clonotype with a few counts. The chain links TRBV5-1 to TRBJ2-3; 8 bases are a match to TRBD1. Per the germline V gene, CDR1 is SGHRS and CDR2 is YFSETQ. This CDR3 has 14 residues. V gave up 3 bases and J gave up 6 bases; unmatched junction bases: 6. CDR3 nucleotide sequence: TGCGCCAGCAGCTACGGACAGGGAATGGATACGCAGTATTTT. Amino acids: CASSYGQGMDTQYF. Supplemented by reference TRBV5-1 and TRBJ2-3, the full variable domain reads KAGVTQTPRYLIKTRGQQVTLSCSPISGHRSVSWYQQTPGQGLQFLFEYFSETQRNKGNFPGRFSGRQFSNSRSEMNVSTLELGDSALYLCASSYGQGMDTQYFGPGTRLTVL.

J is TRBJ1-3 and V is TRBV5-1, with D uncertain. The CDR3 contains 14 residues. Trimming stripped 3 bases from V and 6 bases from J, with 13 bases between. CDR1 and CDR2 (germline): SGHRS, YFSETQ. The CDR3 sequence: CASSSGNGENTIYF. In nucleotides, the CDR3 is TGCGCCAGCAGCTCCGGAAACGGTGAAAACACCATATATTTT.

This clonotype came up a few times. V is TRBV9 and J is TRBJ2-3; D might be TRBD1 (6 bases). Trimming took off 0 bases at V and 4 bases at J, with 9 bases between the two ends. Germline-derived CDR1 and CDR2 are SGDLS and YYNGEE. This CDR3 is 14 amino acids long. CDR3 nucleotide sequence: TGTGCCAGCAGCGTAGCCCAGGGGCCAGATACGCAGTATTTT. Translated: CASSVAQGPDTQYF.

The genes are TRBV7-9 and TRBJ2-7; D is perhaps TRBD2 (6 bases). The V end lost 5 bases, the J end lost 0 bases, and 11 bases lay between the germline ends. CDR3 length: 14 residues. Germline CDR1 and CDR2: SEHNR and FQNEAQ (reference sequence). The CDR3 DNA reads TGTGCCAGCAGCCCACGGGGGTACTCCTACGAGCAGTACTTC. Translation: CASSPRGYSYEQYF.

The chain employs TRBV21-1 and TRBJ2-7; no check of the table's D call, TRBD1, against the DNA was made. TRBV21-1 corresponds to a pseudogene. The CDR3 runs to 14 residues. CDR3 sequence (DNA): TGTGCCAGCAGCAACCCGGACAGGGTCTACGAGCAGTACTTC. Protein: CASSNPDRVYEQYF.

The chain is built from TRBV12-3 or TRBV12-4 and TRBJ2-6, with no clear D. This CDR3 has 17 amino acids. Trimming removed 4 bases at V and 2 bases at J, with 15 bases between. The CDR3 nucleotides read TGTGCCAGCAGTTCCTCGGCAGGAAGGCCTGGGGCCAACGTCCTGACTTTC. This translates into CASSSSAGRPGANVLTF.

DNA for the CDR3: TGTGCCAGCAGCTCCACCGGACTAGAGGGCACAGATACGCAGTATTTT. Protein product: CASSSTGLEGTDTQYF. The V and J genes are TRBV7-8 and TRBJ2-3; the match to TRBD2 covers 7 bases. The V segment lost 4 bases and the J segment 1 base; nucleotides outside the gene matches: 8. CDR1 SGHVS and CDR2 FQNEAQ come from the germline V gene. This CDR3 comprises 16 residues.

There are a few counts of this clonotype. CDR3 DNA: TGTGCCAGCAGTGAATCCCAGGGCCCCCAAGAGACCCAGTACTTC. It yields the protein CASSESQGPQETQYF. The rearrangement uses TRBV2 and TRBJ2-5, with D possibly being TRBD1 (5 bases). This CDR3 spans 15 amino acids. V dropped 2 bases and J dropped 1 base, with 11 bases sitting between them. Per the germline V gene, CDR1 is SNHLY and CDR2 is FYNNEI.

The chain uses TRBV12-3 or TRBV12-4 and TRBJ1-2, with D uncertain. The CDR3 loop spans 15 amino acids. V lost 7 bases to trimming and J lost 6 bases, with 21 bases between them. The chain's CDR3 is CASTPGGREFNGYTF. CDR3 DNA: TGTGCCAGCACCCCGGGTGGACGCGAATTCAATGGCTACACCTTC.